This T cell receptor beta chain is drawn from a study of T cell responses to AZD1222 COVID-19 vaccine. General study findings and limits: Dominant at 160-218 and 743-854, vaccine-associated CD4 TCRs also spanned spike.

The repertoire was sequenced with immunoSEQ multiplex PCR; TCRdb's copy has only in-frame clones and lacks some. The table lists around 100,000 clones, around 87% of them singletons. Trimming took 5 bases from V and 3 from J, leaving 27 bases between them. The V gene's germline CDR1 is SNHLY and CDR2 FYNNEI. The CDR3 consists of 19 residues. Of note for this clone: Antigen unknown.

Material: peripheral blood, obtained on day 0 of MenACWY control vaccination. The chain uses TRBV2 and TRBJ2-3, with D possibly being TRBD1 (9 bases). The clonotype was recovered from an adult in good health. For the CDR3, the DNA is TGTGCCAGCAGTAACATCGGGACAGGGAGCGGGAGTGCGACAGATACGCAGTATTTT. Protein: CASSNIGTGSGSATDTQYF.